Each of the 27 T cell receptor beta chains below was sequenced from the same sample in a study of CD8 T cells in ankylosing spondylitis. TCRdb ran MiXCR on the 5' RACE reads and lists one entry per CDR3 protein. The sample gives some 8,600 distinct CDR3 sequences, under 5% of which show up once; 10% is in the top ten. Sequences were obtained from blood, either unsorted or a sorted T cell fraction (not recorded which). The receptors originated from a female donor with ankylosing spondylitis or in good health (not recorded which).

Many counts were recorded for this clonotype. This rearrangement joins TRBV9 to TRBJ2-7; D not certain. The germline CDR1 and CDR2 sequences are SGDLS and YYNGEE. V shed 0 bases and J shed 2 bases, with 9 bases lying between them. The CDR3 has 14 amino acids. The CDR3 here is CASSVGRTTYEQYF. In nucleotides, the CDR3 is TGTGCCAGCAGCGTAGGACGGACGACCTACGAGCAGTACTTC.

This clonotype has at least ten counts. The CDR3, as DNA: TGTGCCAGCAGCGTAGAATGGGGGACAGGGGGTGGAAATGAGCAGTTCTTC. It is translated as CASSVEWGTGGGNEQFF. The genes are TRBV9 and TRBJ2-1; TRBD1 agrees at 11 bases. Germline-derived CDR1 and CDR2 are SGDLS and YYNGEE. The CDR3 is 17 amino acids. The V segment lost 0 bases and the J segment 7 bases; nucleotides outside the gene matches: 9.

This clonotype was found many times. The genes are TRBV9 and TRBJ2-7, with TRBD2 identical over 11 bases. The germline V gene encodes CDR1 SGDLS and CDR2 YYNGEE. With V trimmed by 4 bases and J by 0 bases, 0 bases remained unmatched. This CDR3 is built from 14 residues. DNA of the CDR3: TGTGCCAGCAGCCTAGCGGGGGGCTCCTACGAGCAGTACTTC. Its protein is CASSLAGGSYEQYF.

This clonotype was found many times. The J gene is TRBJ2-3, the V gene TRBV9; 8 bases map to TRBD2. CDR1 and CDR2 from the germline V gene are SGDLS and YYNGEE. This CDR3 has 16 amino acids. J lost 6 bases, V lost 0 bases, and 9 bases had no gene match. The CDR3 is CASSVVGVAGLDTQYF. The CDR3 nucleotides are TGTGCCAGCAGCGTAGTTGGAGTAGCGGGGCTCGATACGCAGTATTTT.

This clonotype occurred many times. The chain uses TRBV9 and TRBJ1-2; 10 nucleotides match TRBD1. V dropped 2 bases and J dropped 3; count of bases not matched to a gene: 7. The CDR3 has 16 residues. Germline V CDR1 and CDR2: SGDLS, YYNGEE. The CDR3 protein is CASSVNRDRGDYGYTF. The CDR3 nucleotides are TGTGCCAGCAGCGTGAACCGGGACAGGGGTGACTATGGCTACACCTTC.

This clonotype came up many times. The V and J genes are TRBV9 and TRBJ2-1, with 7 bases that match TRBD1. The CDR3 runs to 14 residues. CDR1 and CDR2 from the germline V gene are SGDLS and YYNGEE. V shed 4 bases and J 4 bases; nucleotides not matched to a gene: 5. The CDR3 DNA reads TGTGCCAGCAGCACTCGACAGGGTTACAATGAGCAGTTCTTC. Translating gives CASSTRQGYNEQFF. Full variable domain (missing parts from reference TRBV9 and TRBJ2-1): DSGVTQTPKHLITATGQRVTLRCSPRSGDLSVYWYQQSLDQGLQFLIQYYNGEERAKGNILERFSAQQFPDLHSELNLSSLELGDSALYFCASSTRQGYNEQFFGPGTRLTVL.

V usage is TRBV9 and J usage is TRBJ2-7; D is unresolved. V shed 0 bases and J shed 1 base, with 5 bases lying between them. This CDR3 has 13 amino acids. In germline, CDR1 is SGDLS, CDR2 YYNGEE. CDR3 nucleotides: TGTGCCAGCAGCGTAGGCCAGTCCTACGAGCAGTACTTC. This sequence encodes CASSVGQSYEQYF.

V gene TRBV9 combines with J gene TRBJ2-7; weak D call: TRBD2 (5 bases). The CDR3 runs 13 residues. V lost 4 bases and J lost 6, with 14 bases in between. Germline V gene lookup returns CDR1 SGDLS and CDR2 YYNGEE. The CDR3 DNA is TGTGCCAGCAGCCCAGGACCGGGGAGCGAGCAGTACTTC. This encodes CASSPGPGSEQYF.

This clonotype was seen ten or more times. The chain's CDR3 is CASSGSGGDNEQFF. CDR3 bases: TGTGCCAGCAGCGGCAGCGGGGGGGACAATGAGCAGTTCTTC. The V gene is TRBV9, the J gene TRBJ2-1; TRBD2 matches 10 bases. V lost 3 bases and J lost 5; bases outside the gene matches: 2. Germline values: CDR1 SGDLS, CDR2 YYNGEE. The CDR3 is 14 residues long.

Sample share makes this clonotype medium-sized (0.01 to 0.1%). V gene TRBV9 combines with J gene TRBJ1-2, with TRBD1 identical over 12 bases. Unmatched junction bases numbered 8, after V lost 2 bases and J lost 6 bases. CDR1 is SGDLS and CDR2 is YYNGEE in the germline V gene. This CDR3 spans 16 amino acids. CDR3 sequence: CASSVSLGQGADGYTF. The DNA of the CDR3 is TGTGCCAGCAGCGTGTCCTTGGGACAGGGGGCCGATGGCTACACCTTC.

V and J are TRBV9 and TRBJ1-1; 8 nucleotides match TRBD1. V shed 0 bases and J 3 bases; nucleotides not matched to a gene: 4. The V gene's germline CDR1 is SGDLS and CDR2 YYNGEE. The CDR3 loop spans 15 amino acids. The CDR3 here is CASSVATGGYTEAFF. CDR3 in DNA: TGTGCCAGCAGCGTAGCTACAGGGGGTTACACTGAAGCTTTCTTT.

This clonotype was seen repeatedly, ten times or more. The V gene is TRBV9, the J gene TRBJ1-1, with D unresolved. CDR3 size: 14 residues. V lost 4 bases, J lost 0 bases, and 10 bases lay in between. Germline CDR1 and CDR2: SGDLS and YYNGEE. The chain's CDR3 is CASSPNIMNTEAFF. As DNA, the CDR3 is TGTGCCAGCAGCCCCAATATCATGAACACTGAAGCTTTCTTT.

This clonotype has a count of ten or more. The chain uses TRBV6-5 and TRBJ1-4; D gene uncertain. Germline CDR1 reads MNHEY; CDR2 reads SVGAGI. The germline V and J ends were trimmed by 2 bases and 5 bases, with 6 bases remaining between them. This CDR3 comprises 13 residues. CDR3 coding DNA: TGTGCCAGCAGTTACCGAGAGAATGAAAAACTGTTTTTT. It encodes CASSYRENEKLFF.

Judged by abundance, this clonotype is medium-sized (0.01 to 0.1%). CDR3 residues: CASSVGGQPNTGELFF. Written as DNA, the CDR3 is TGTGCCAGCAGCGTAGGGGGACAGCCGAACACCGGGGAGCTGTTTTTT. The rearrangement uses TRBV9 and TRBJ2-2, with 7 bases aligning to TRBD1. The CDR3 covers 16 residues. CDR1 is SGDLS and CDR2 is YYNGEE in the germline V gene. The trim removed 0 bases at V and 0 bases at J, leaving 2 bases unmatched.

The sample holds many counts of this clonotype. V is TRBV9 and J is TRBJ2-3; D call uncertain. The CDR3 loop spans 11 amino acids. Between the trimmed V and J ends, which lost 3 bases and 8 bases, there was a span of 7 bases. Germline V CDR1 and CDR2: SGDLS, YYNGEE. This chain's CDR3 is CASSAGITQYF. CDR3 in DNA: TGTGCCAGCAGCGCAGGTATTACGCAGTATTTT.

Ten or more counts support this clonotype. This chain connects TRBV9 to TRBJ2-7; D may be TRBD1 (6 bases). CDR1 is SGDLS, CDR2 YYNGEE, per germline. The CDR3 sequence is 15 residues long. The ends were cut back, 0 bases at V and 3 bases at J, with 13 bases in the middle. CDR3 protein: CASSVVGAEGYEQYF. Written as DNA, the CDR3 is TGTGCCAGCAGCGTAGTGGGGGCAGAGGGCTACGAGCAGTACTTC.

At least ten counts were recorded for this clonotype. This chain connects TRBV9 to TRBJ1-1, with D possibly matching TRBD1 (5 bases). Deletions cut 0 bases from V and 3 bases from J, with 12 bases between. Germline V gives CDR1 SGDLS, CDR2 YYNGEE. This CDR3 comprises 15 residues. The CDR3 is CASSVEWGEDTEAFF. The CDR3 DNA follows: TGTGCCAGCAGCGTAGAGTGGGGGGAGGACACTGAAGCTTTCTTT.

In this sample, this clonotype is large. This chain joins TRBV9 and TRBJ1-1; the D is unclear. In germline, CDR1 is SGDLS, CDR2 YYNGEE. The germline V and J ends were trimmed by 6 bases and 1 base, with 10 bases remaining between them. This CDR3 has 13 amino acids. This CDR3 reads CASNPDGNTEAFF. The DNA of the CDR3 is TGTGCCAGCAACCCCGACGGGAACACTGAAGCTTTCTTT.

This clonotype was observed many times. The rearrangement links TRBV9 to TRBJ1-4, with 7 positions matching TRBD1. Germline assignment: CDR1 SGDLS and CDR2 YYNGEE. The CDR3 spans 15 residues. With V trimmed by 3 bases and J by 7 bases, 9 bases remained unmatched. The CDR3 DNA reads as TGTGCCAGCAGCGCCGGAGGGGGCATCGGTGAAAAACTGTTTTTT. It encodes CASSAGGGIGEKLFF.

By share, this clonotype ranks as medium-sized. The chain joins TRBV9 to TRBJ2-3; D not certain. V was cut by 2 bases and J by 1 base, with 11 bases left in between. In germline, CDR1 is SGDLS, CDR2 YYNGEE. This CDR3 has 15 amino acids. The CDR3 DNA follows: TGTGCCAGCAGCGTGAGGACGGACGGCACAGATACGCAGTATTTT. It encodes CASSVRTDGTDTQYF.

Note on this clonotype: This clone may be a read error of a much larger clone one base away. The chain has TRBV9 and TRBJ1-2; maybe TRBD1 (5 bases). V shed 3 bases and J shed 3 bases, with 15 bases lying between them. This CDR3 contains 15 residues. The V gene's germline CDR1 is SGDLS and CDR2 YYNGEE. Written as DNA, the CDR3 is TGTGCCAGCAGCGGCGACGGGGGTTCGGACTATGGCTACACCTTC. It yields the protein CASSGDGGSDYGYTF. The full variable domain, in which reference TRBV9 and TRBJ1-2 provide the parts outside the CDR3, is DSGVTQTPKHLITATGQRVTLRCSPRSGDLSVYWYQQSLDQGLQFLIQYYNGEERAKGNILERFSAQQFPDLHSELNLSSLELGDSALYFCASSGDGGSDYGYTFGSGTRLTVV.

This clonotype was counted at least ten times. The chain carries TRBV12-1 and TRBJ2-7; the table's D call TRBD1 went unverified against the DNA. TRBV12-1 is labeled a pseudogene. This CDR3 is built from 16 residues. The CDR3 DNA reads as TGTGCCAGCAGCACACGACCGGGACAGGGAACTTACGAGCAGTACTTC. This codes for CASSTRPGQGTYEQYF.

This clonotype was seen repeatedly, ten times or more. The chain combines TRBV9 with TRBJ2-3; D is possibly TRBD1 (5 bases). The V gene's germline CDR1 is SGDLS and CDR2 YYNGEE. The CDR3 spans 14 residues. Trimming removed 1 base from V and 3 bases from J, with 9 bases in between. The CDR3 DNA sequence: TGTGCCAGCAGCGTAACCAGGGTTACAGATACGCAGTATTTT. This gives the protein CASSVTRVTDTQYF.

This clonotype was counted at least ten times. DNA of the CDR3: TGTGCCAGCAGCGTGGGACTAGTACAAGAGACCCAGTACTTC. This codes for CASSVGLVQETQYF. J is TRBJ2-5 and V is TRBV9, with TRBD2 matching 8 bases. Germline V CDR1 and CDR2: SGDLS, YYNGEE. V shed 2 bases, J shed 2 bases, and the junction held 2 bases outside the gene matches. This CDR3 has 14 amino acids.

This clonotype is deemed medium-sized. The V gene is TRBV9, the J gene TRBJ1-1, with D possibly TRBD1 on 5 matching bases. CDR1 and CDR2 from the germline V gene are SGDLS and YYNGEE. This CDR3 comprises 14 residues. Trimming cost V 5 bases and J 0 bases, with 11 bases left between them. The CDR3 DNA reads as TGTGCCAGCAGTCGAACGGGGGTGAACACTGAAGCTTTCTTT. This gives the protein CASSRTGVNTEAFF.

This clonotype showed up many times. This chain joins TRBV9 and TRBJ2-3; 7 bases agree with TRBD1. Per the germline V gene, CDR1 is SGDLS and CDR2 is YYNGEE. The CDR3 length is 18 residues. The junction had 14 bases not matched to a gene; V was cut back by 4 bases and J by 0 bases. The DNA for the CDR3 is TGTGCCAGCAGCCTTACCAGACAGGGAGCTTCTAGCACAGATACGCAGTATTTT. Translation: CASSLTRQGASSTDTQYF.

This clonotype was counted many times. This sequence joins TRBV9 and TRBJ2-3; 10 nucleotides match TRBD2. The length of the CDR3 is 15 residues. Losses at the gene ends were 0 bases for V and 3 bases for J; bases not matched to a gene: 1. From germline, CDR1 is SGDLS and CDR2 YYNGEE. The CDR3 spells CASSVGTSGTDTQYF. Here the CDR3 DNA reads TGTGCCAGCAGCGTAGGGACTAGCGGTACAGATACGCAGTATTTT.